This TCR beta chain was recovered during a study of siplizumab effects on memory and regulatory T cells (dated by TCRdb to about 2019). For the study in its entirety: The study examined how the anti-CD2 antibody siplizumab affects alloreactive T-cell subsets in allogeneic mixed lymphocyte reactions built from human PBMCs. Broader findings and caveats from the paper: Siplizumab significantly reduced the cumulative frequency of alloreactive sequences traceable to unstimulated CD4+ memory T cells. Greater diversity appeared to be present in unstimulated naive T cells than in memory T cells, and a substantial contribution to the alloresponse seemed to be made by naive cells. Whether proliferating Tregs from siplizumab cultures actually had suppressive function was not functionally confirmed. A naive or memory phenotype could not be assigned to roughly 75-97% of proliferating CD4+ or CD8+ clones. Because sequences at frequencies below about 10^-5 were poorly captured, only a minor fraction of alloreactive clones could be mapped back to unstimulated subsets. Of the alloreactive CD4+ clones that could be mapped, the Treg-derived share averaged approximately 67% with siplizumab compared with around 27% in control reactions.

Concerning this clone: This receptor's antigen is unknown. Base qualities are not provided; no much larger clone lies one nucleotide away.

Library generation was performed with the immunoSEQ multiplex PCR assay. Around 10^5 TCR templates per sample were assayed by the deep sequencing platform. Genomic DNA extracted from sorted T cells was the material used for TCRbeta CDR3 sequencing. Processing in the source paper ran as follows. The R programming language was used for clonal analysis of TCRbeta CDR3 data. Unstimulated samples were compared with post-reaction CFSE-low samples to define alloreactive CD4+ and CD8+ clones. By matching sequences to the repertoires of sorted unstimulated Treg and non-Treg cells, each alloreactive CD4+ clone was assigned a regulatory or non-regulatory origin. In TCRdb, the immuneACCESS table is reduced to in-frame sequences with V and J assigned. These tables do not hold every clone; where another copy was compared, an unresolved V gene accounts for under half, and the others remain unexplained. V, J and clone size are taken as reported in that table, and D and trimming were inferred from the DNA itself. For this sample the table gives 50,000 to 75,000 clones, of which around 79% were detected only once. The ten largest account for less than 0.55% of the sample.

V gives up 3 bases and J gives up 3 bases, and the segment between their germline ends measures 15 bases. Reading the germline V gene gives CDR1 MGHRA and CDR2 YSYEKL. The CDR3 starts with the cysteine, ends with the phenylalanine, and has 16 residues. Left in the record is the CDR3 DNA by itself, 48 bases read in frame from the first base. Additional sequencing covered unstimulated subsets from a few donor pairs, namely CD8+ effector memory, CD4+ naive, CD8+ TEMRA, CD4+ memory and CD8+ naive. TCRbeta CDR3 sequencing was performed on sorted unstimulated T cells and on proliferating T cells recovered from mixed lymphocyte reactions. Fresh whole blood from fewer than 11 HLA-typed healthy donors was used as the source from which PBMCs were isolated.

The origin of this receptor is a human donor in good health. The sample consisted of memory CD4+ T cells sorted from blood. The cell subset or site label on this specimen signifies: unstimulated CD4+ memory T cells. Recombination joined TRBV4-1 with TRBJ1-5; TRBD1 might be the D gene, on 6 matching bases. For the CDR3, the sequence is CASSHPATGSNQPQHF. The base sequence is TGCGCCAGCAGCCACCCCGCTACAGGGTCCAATCAGCCCCAGCATTTT.